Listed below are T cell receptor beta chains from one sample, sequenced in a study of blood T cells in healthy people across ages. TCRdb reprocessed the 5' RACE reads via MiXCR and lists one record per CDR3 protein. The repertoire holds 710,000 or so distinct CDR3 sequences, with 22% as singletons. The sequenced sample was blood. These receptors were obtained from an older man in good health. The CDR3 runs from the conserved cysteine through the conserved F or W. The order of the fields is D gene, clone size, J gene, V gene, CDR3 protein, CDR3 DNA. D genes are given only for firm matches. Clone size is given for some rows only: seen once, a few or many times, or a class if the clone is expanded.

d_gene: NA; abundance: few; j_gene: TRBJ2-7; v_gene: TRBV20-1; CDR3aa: CSARQGQPYEQYF; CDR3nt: TGCAGTGCTAGACAAGGACAGCCCTACGAGCAGTACTTC
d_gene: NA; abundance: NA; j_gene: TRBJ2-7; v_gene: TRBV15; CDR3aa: CATSREVRTYEQYF; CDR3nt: TGTGCCACCAGCAGAGAGGTCAGAACCTACGAGCAGTACTTC
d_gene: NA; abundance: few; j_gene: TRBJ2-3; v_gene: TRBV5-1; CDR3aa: CASSLIGSLEGTDTQYF; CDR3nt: TGCGCCAGCAGCTTGATTGGCAGCCTAGAGGGTACAGATACGCAGTATTTT
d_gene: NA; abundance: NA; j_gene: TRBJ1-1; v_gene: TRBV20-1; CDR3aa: CSARSGRPNTEAFF; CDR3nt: TGCAGTGCTAGATCCGGACGGCCGAACACTGAAGCTTTCTTT
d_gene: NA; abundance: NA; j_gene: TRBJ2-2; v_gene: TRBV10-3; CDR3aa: CATTGAVGELFF; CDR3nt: TGTGCGACCACGGGGGCGGTCGGGGAGCTGTTTTTT
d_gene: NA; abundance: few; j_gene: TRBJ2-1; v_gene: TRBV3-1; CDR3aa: CASSHNPGGNNEQFF; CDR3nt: TGTGCCAGCAGCCACAACCCAGGGGGGAACAATGAGCAGTTCTTC
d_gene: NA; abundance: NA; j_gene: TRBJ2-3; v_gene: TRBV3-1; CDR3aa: CASSRNIADTQYF; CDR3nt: TGTGCCAGCAGCCGCAATATAGCAGATACGCAGTATTTT
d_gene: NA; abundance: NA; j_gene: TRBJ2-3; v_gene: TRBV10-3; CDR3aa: CAISTDRSTSTDTQYF; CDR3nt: TGTGCCATCAGTACCGACAGATCCACTAGCACAGATACGCAGTATTTT
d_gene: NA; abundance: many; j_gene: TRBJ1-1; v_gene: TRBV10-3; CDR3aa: CAISETGNTEAFF; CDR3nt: TGTGCCATCAGTGAGACGGGGAACACTGAAGCTTTCTTT
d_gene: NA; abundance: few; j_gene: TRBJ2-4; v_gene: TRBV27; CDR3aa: CASSYRGPQNIQYF; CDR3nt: TGTGCCAGCAGTTACCGGGGGCCGCAAAACATTCAGTACTTC
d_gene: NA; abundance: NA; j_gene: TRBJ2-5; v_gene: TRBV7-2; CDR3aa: CASTTLRGRETQYF; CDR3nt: TGTGCCAGCACCACTTTAAGGGGTCGTGAGACCCAGTACTTC
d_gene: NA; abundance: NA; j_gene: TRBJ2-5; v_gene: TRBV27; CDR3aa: CASSLEVTETQYF; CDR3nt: TGTGCCAGCAGTTTAGAGGTCACAGAGACCCAGTACTTC
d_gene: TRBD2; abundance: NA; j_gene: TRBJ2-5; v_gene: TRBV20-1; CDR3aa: CSAYNEPGLAGGPGETQYF; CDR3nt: TGCAGTGCCTATAATGAACCGGGACTAGCGGGAGGGCCGGGAGAGACCCAGTACTTC
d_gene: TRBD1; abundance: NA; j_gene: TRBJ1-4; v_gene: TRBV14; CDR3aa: CASSRTGTEKLFF; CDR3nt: TGTGCCAGCAGCCGGACAGGGACTGAAAAACTGTTTTTT
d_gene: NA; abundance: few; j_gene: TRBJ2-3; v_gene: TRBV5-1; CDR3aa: CASSSPGVSTDTQYF; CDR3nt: TGCGCCAGCAGCTCCCCCGGTGTGAGCACAGATACGCAGTATTTT
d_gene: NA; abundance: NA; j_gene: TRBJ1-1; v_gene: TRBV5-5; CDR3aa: CASSLDPALNTEAFF; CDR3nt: TGTGCCAGCAGCTTGGATCCGGCATTGAACACTGAAGCTTTCTTT
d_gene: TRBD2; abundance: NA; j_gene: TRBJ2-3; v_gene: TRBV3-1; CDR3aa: CASSQTSGLAGITDTQYF; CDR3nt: TGTGCCAGCAGCCAAACATCGGGACTAGCGGGGATCACAGATACGCAGTATTTT
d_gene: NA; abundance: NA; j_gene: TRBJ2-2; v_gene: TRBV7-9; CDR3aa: CASSSPGTGELFF; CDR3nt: TGTGCCAGCAGCTCCCCGGGCACCGGGGAGCTGTTTTTT
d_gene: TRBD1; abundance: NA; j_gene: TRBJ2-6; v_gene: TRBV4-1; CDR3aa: CASGTVHSGANVLTF; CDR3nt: TGCGCCAGTGGGACAGTACACTCTGGGGCCAACGTCCTGACTTTC
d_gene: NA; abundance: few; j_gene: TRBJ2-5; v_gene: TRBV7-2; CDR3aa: CASSPIMETQYF; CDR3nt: TGTGCCAGCAGCCCGATTATGGAGACCCAGTACTTC
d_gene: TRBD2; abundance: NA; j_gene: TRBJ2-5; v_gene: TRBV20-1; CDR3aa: CSATIGTSGIQETQYF; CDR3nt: TGCAGTGCAACTATCGGGACTAGCGGTATACAAGAGACCCAGTACTTC
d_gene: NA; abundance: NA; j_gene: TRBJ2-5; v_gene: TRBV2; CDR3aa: CASTTTAGTQYF; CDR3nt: TGTGCCAGCACCACGACCGCCGGGACCCAGTACTTC
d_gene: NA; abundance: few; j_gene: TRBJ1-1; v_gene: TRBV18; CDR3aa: CASSPLDSTNTEAFF; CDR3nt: TGTGCCAGCTCACCTTTGGACAGCACGAACACTGAAGCTTTCTTT
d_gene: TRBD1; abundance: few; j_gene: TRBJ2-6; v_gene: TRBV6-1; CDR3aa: CASSQEGTGGAYGANVLTF; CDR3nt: TGTGCCAGCAGTCAGGAGGGGACAGGGGGCGCGTATGGGGCCAACGTCCTGACTTTC
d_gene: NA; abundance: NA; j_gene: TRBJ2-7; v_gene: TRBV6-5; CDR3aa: CASIDYLTGSYEQYF; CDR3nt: TGTGCCAGCATCGATTACCTAACGGGCTCCTACGAGCAGTACTTC
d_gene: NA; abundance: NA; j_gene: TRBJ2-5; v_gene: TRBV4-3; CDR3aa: CASSQDPWLASTGGETQYF; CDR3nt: TGCGCCAGCAGCCAAGATCCCTGGCTAGCATCGACTGGGGGGGAGACCCAGTACTTC
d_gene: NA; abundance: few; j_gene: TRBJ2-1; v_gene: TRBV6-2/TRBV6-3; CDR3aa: CASARIDEQFF; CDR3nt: TGTGCCAGCGCGAGGATTGATGAGCAGTTCTTC
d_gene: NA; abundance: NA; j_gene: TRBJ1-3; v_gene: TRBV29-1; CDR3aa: CSVYSSGNTIYF; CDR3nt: TGCAGCGTTTACAGCTCTGGAAACACCATATATTTT
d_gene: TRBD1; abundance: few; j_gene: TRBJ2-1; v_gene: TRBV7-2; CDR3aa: CASSVWDRGTGEQFF; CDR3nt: TGTGCCAGCTCCGTTTGGGACAGGGGTACCGGAGAGCAGTTCTTC
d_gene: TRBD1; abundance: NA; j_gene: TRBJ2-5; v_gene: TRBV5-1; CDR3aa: CASSTTGGVWETQYF; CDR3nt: TGCGCCAGCAGCACTACAGGGGGCGTTTGGGAGACCCAGTACTTC
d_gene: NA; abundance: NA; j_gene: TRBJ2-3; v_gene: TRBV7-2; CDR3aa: CASSLEMPNTDTQYF; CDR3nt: TGTGCCAGCAGCTTAGAAATGCCGAACACAGATACGCAGTATTTT
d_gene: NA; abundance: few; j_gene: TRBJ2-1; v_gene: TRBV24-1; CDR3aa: CATSDPTGSSYNEQFF; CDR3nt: TGTGCCACCAGTGATCCCACAGGATCCTCCTACAATGAGCAGTTCTTC
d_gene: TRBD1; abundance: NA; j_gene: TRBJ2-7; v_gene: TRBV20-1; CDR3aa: CSASTGVHEQYF; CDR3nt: TGCAGTGCTAGCACAGGGGTTCACGAGCAGTACTTC
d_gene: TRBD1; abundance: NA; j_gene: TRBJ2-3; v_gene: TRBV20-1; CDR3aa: CSAETGQDLDTQYF; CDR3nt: TGCAGTGCTGAGACGGGACAGGATTTAGATACGCAGTATTTT
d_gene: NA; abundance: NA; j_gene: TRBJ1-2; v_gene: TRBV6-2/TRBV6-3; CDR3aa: CASSLRGAGYTF; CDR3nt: TGTGCCAGCAGCTTAAGAGGGGCTGGCTACACCTTC